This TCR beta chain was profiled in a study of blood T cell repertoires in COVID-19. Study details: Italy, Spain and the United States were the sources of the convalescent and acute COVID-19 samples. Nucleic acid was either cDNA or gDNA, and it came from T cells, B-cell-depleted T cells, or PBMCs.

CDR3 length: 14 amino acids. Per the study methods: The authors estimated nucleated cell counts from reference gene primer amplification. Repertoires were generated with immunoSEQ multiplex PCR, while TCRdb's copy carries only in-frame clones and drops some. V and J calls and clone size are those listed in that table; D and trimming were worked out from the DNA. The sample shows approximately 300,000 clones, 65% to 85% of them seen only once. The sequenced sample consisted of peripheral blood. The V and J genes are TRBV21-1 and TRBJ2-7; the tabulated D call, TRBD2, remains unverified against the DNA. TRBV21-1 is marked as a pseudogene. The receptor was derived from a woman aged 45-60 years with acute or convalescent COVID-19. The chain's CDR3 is CASSKGGPGIKQYV. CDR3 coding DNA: TGTGCCAGCAGCAAAGGTGGGCCGGGGATAAAGCAGTACGTC.